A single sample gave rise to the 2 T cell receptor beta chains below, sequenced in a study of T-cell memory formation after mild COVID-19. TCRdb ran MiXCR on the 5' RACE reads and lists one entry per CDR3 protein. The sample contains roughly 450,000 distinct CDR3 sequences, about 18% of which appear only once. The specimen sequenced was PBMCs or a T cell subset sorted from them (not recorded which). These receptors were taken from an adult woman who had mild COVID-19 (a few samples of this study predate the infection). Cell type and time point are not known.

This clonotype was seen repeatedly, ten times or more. This CDR3 reads CASSRQGGQETQYF. The DNA for the CDR3 is TGCGCCAGCAGCCGGCAGGGAGGCCAAGAGACCCAGTACTTC. The gene calls are TRBV5-1 and TRBJ2-5, with a tentative D call TRBD2 (6 bases). CDR3 size: 14 residues. Looked up from germline, CDR1 is SGHRS and CDR2 is YFSETQ. V was clipped by 4 bases and J by 1 base, with 11 bases between them.

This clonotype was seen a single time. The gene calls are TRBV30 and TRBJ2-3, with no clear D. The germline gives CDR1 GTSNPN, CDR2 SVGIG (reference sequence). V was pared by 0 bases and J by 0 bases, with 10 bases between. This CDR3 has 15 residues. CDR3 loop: CAWSVGSSSTDTQYF. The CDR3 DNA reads TGTGCCTGGAGTGTAGGCAGTTCTAGCACAGATACGCAGTATTTT.